The sequence of this T cell receptor beta chain was determined in a study of radiation and T cells in renal cell carcinoma. About this clone itself: The target antigen is unknown. An end of the junction does not agree with germline; a read error may underlie this.

General study findings and limits: Top tumor clonotypes rose in blood 2 weeks post-radiation, then contracted.

The germline V gene has CDR1 MGHRA and CDR2 YSYEKL. The CDR3 loop spans 13 amino acids. The time point here: blood 4 weeks post-SBRT, at nephrectomy. Treatment given: 15 Gy SBRT to primary tumor, nephrectomy 4 weeks later. Nephrectomy followed 15 Gy stereotactic body radiation by 4 weeks. Serial blood draws occurred at baseline and 2 and 4 weeks post-SBRT. Clones were sequenced by immunoSEQ multiplex PCR, and TCRdb holds only the in-frame ones, with some missing. The data hold tens of thousands of clones, with roughly 80% observed a single time. This receptor was taken from a man in his forties or fifties with renal cell carcinoma. The rearrangement uses TRBV4-1 and TRBJ1-2; 8 bases fit TRBD1. Sequencing was performed on blood, taken from a patient whose treatment included radiotherapy and nephrectomy. The CDR3 loop reads CASSTGGSGGYIF. The DNA of the CDR3 is TGCGCCAGCAGCACAGGGGGGTCTGGCGGCTACATCTTC.